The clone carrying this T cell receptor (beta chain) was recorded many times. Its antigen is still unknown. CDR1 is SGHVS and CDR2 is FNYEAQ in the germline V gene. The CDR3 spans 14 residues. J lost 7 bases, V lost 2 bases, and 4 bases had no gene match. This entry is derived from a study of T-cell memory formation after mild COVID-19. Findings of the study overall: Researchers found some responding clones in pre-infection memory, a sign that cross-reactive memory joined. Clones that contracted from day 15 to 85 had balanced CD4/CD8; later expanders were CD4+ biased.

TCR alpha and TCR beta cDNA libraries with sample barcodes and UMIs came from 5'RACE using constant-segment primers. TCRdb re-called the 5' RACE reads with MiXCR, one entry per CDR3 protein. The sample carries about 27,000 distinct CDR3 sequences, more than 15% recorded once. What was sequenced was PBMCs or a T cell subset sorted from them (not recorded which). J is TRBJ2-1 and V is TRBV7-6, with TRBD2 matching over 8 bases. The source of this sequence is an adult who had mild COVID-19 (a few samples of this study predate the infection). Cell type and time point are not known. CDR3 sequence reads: CASSLIAGKNEQFF. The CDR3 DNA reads TGTGCCAGCAGCTTAATAGCGGGGAAAAATGAGCAGTTCTTC.